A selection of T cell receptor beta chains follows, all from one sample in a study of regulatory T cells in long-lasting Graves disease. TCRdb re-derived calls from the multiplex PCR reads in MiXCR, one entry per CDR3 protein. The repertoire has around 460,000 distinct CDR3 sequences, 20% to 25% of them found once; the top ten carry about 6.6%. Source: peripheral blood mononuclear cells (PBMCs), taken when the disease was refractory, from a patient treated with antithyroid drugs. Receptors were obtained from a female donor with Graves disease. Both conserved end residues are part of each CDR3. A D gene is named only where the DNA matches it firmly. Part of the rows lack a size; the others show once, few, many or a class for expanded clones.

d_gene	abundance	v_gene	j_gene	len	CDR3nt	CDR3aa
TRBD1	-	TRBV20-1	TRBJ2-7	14	TGCAGTGCTAGTATAGGGACAGGGGTCTACGAGCAGTACTTC	CSASIGTGVYEQYF
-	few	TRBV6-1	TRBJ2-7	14	TGTGCCAGCAGTCCCCTGGGAGAATCCTACGAGCAGTACTTC	CASSPLGESYEQYF
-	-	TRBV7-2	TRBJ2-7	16	TGTGCCAGCAGCTCGGAGGGACTCCTGAGCTCCTACGAGCAGTACTTC	CASSSEGLLSSYEQYF
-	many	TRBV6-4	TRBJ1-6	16	TGTGCCAGCAGTTATTTGTGGAGCTCCTATAATTCACCCCTCCACTTT	CASSYLWSSYNSPLHF
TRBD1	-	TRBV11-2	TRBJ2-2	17	TGTGCCAGCAGCCTTCCCTACAGGGGGCACAACACCGGGGAGCTGTTTTTT	CASSLPYRGHNTGELFF
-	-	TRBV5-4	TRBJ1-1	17	TGTGCCAGCAGCGCGGACGCGGGTCTCACGGGGAGCACTGAAGCTTTCTTT	CASSADAGLTGSTEAFF
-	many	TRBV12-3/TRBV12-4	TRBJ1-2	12	TGTGCCAGCACTTTAGGGGGCTATGGCTACACCTTC	CASTLGGYGYTF
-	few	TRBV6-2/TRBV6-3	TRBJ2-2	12	TGTGCCAGCCAGGGTTCCACCGGGGAGCTGTTTTTT	CASQGSTGELFF
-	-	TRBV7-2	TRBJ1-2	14	TGTGCCAGCAGCTTAGCGGACAGCTTCTATGGCTACACCTTC	CASSLADSFYGYTF
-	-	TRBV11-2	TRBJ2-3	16	TGTGCCAGCAGTAAGATGGACACTCCTTTCACAGATACGCAGTATTTT	CASSKMDTPFTDTQYF
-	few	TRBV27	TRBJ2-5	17	TGTGCCAGCAGTCCCCGGCGCGAGAGTTTCAAACAAGAGACCCAGTACTTC	CASSPRRESFKQETQYF
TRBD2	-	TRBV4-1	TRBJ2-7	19	TGCGCCAGCAGCCTCGAGGCTAGCGGGGGGTTATTATCCACCTACGAGCAGTACTTC	CASSLEASGGLLSTYEQYF
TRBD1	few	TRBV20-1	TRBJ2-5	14	TGCAGTGCTGATAACTCACAGGGGGCAAAGACCCAGTACTTC	CSADNSQGAKTQYF
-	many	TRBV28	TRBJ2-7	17	TGTGCCAGCAGTTTAAAGCGGCCAGGGGCCTATCCCTACGAGCAGTACTTC	CASSLKRPGAYPYEQYF
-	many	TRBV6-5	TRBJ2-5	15	TGTGCCAGCAGTTACAAGGGAAGGGGCCAAGAGACCCAGTACTTC	CASSYKGRGQETQYF
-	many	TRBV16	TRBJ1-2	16	TGTGCCAGCAGCCAATATAACCGGGGGCATGACTATGGCTACACCTTC	CASSQYNRGHDYGYTF
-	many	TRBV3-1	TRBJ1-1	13	TGTGCCAGCAGCCAAGATTCGGAGACGGGGGCTTTCTTT	CASSQDSETGAFF
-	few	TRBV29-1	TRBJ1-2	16	TGCAGCGTTGAAGCCCCAGGGAAATCCTTACGCTATGGCTACACCTTC	CSVEAPGKSLRYGYTF
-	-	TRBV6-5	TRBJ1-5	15	TGTGCCAGCAGTTACCCCGGTTCGGGGAATCAGCCCCAGCATTTT	CASSYPGSGNQPQHF